This record looks at one T cell receptor (beta chain) sequence and its context. Antigen unknown. The whole isolated RNA underwent reverse transcription, so sequencing captured expressed TCRB transcripts. Data came from immunoSEQ multiplex PCR; TCRdb stores just in-frame clones and leaves some out. The sample contains about 350,000 clones, about 19% of which appear only once. The data originate from a study of beta chain features in type 1 diabetes. Notes on the study in general: In the patient group, naive, central memory and Treg TCRB repertoires seemed more alike than in the healthy donor group.

The CDR3 covers 16 residues. The V gene lost 5 bases and the J gene lost 4 bases, with 19 bases spanning the gap. Germline CDR1 is SGHVS and CDR2 is FQNEAQ. This chain connects TRBV7-8 to TRBJ2-3; a weak D match, TRBD2 (6 bases). This TCR was sampled from a woman aged 18-30 years in good health. Source material: naive CD4+ T cells from blood. The CDR3 loop is CASSKVRGRDSDTQYF. The CDR3 DNA reads as TGTGCCAGCAGCAAGGTGCGGGGCCGGGACTCAGATACGCAGTATTTT. Looking up the rest from reference TRBV7-8 and TRBJ2-3 gives the full variable domain: GAGVSQSPRYKVAKRGQDVALRCDPISGHVSLFWYQQALGQGPEFLTYFQNEAQLDKSGLPSDRFFAERPEGSVSTLKIQRTQQEDSAVYLCASSKVRGRDSDTQYFGPGTRLTVL.